This TCR beta chain was obtained from a study of response to subunit inactivated influenza vaccine. TCRdb reanalysed the RT-PCR reads using MiXCR and keeps one entry per CDR3 protein. This sample yields 560,000 or so distinct CDR3 sequences, of which around 8% are seen a single time; 13% belongs to the top ten. The CDR3 sequence is 17 residues long. Germline CDR1 is MNHEY and CDR2 is SVGAGI. V dropped 8 bases and J dropped 7 bases, with 27 bases sitting between them. Sequenced material: PBMCs from blood, taken roughly 24 months after vaccination. The genes are TRBV6-5 and TRBJ1-5, with unresolved D. The receptor was isolated from a man in his fifties or sixties who received an inactivated influenza vaccine. Here the CDR3 DNA reads TGTGCCAGCCGTCCAACCTCGGGTCCCATCTCGGGGCAGCCCCAGCATTTT. Amino acid sequence: CASRPTSGPISGQPQHF.